The 18 T cell receptor beta chains below were found in one sample sequenced in a study of T-cell reconstitution after alpha-beta-depleted transplantation in children. Unique molecular identifiers were incorporated into the prepared TCRbeta library. MiXCR was run by TCRdb on the PCR reads, yielding one entry per CDR3 protein. This sample has around 240,000 distinct CDR3 sequences, with 9.7% found just once. The specimen comprised PBMCs from the stem cell graft donor, sampled from the stem cell graft. Receptors were obtained from a human donor who donated a stem cell graft to a child with SCID.

This clonotype was counted at least ten times. The V call is TRBV27, the J call TRBJ2-2; TRBD2 agrees at 12 bases. The CDR3 covers 17 residues. Trimming at V came to 6 bases and at J to 1 base, leaving 6 bases not matched to a gene. Germline lookup yields CDR1 MNHEY and CDR2 SMNVEV (reference sequence). CDR3 nucleotides: TGTGCCAGCAGCCGAGCGACTAGCGGGGGGAACACCGGGGAGCTGTTTTTT. It translates to CASSRATSGGNTGELFF.

This clonotype was recorded at least ten times. This chain uses TRBV5-1 with TRBJ1-6, with 8 bases that match TRBD1. The germline V gene has CDR1 SGHRS and CDR2 YFSETQ. After removal of 0 bases from V and 7 bases from J, the junction contained 6 bases not matched to a gene. The CDR3 runs 16 residues. CDR3 sequence reads: CASSLEAQGANSPLHF. CDR3 bases: TGCGCCAGCAGCTTGGAGGCTCAGGGGGCAAATTCACCCCTCCACTTT.

This clonotype was seen many times. This chain links TRBV20-1 with TRBJ2-7; no clear D. V lost 0 bases to trimming and J lost 3 bases, with 9 bases between them. CDR1 is DFQATT, CDR2 SNEGSKA, per germline (reference sequence). This CDR3 is 13 amino acids long. For the CDR3, the DNA is TGCAGTGCTAGAGACCTCGCCGGCTACGAGCAGTACTTC. Translated, it gives CSARDLAGYEQYF.

This clonotype occurred a few times. The chain couples TRBV20-1 to TRBJ2-3; 16 positions match TRBD2. J lost 1 base, V lost 6 bases, and 4 bases had no gene match. Germline V gene data show CDR1 as DFQATT and CDR2 as SNEGSKA (reference sequence). The CDR3 is 16 amino acids. CDR3 nucleotide sequence: TGCAGTGCGGACGGGACTAGCGGGGGGGGCACAGATACGCAGTATTTT. This sequence encodes CSADGTSGGGTDTQYF.

This clonotype was found many times. The chain recombines TRBV20-1 with TRBJ2-5, with 7 bases that match TRBD1. Germline V gene sequence: CDR1 DFQATT, CDR2 SNEGSKA (reference sequence). V gave up 3 bases and J gave up 1 base; unmatched junction bases: 8. The CDR3 loop spans 15 amino acids. CDR3 DNA: TGCAGTGCTAGCGACCCAAGACAGGGCCAAGAGACCCAGTACTTC. It is translated as CSASDPRQGQETQYF.

This clonotype was counted between two and nine times. V is TRBV10-3 and J is TRBJ1-5, with a possible D match to TRBD1 (6 bases). CDR3 length equals 13 residues. The germline gives CDR1 ENHRY, CDR2 SYGVKD. V lost 7 bases, J lost 2 bases, and 9 bases lay in between. CDR3 nucleotides: TGTGCCATCAACAGGGATGGCAATCAGCCCCAGCATTTT. Residues: CAINRDGNQPQHF.

The table lists this clonotype with many counts. The gene calls are TRBV6-1 and TRBJ1-6; D gene uncertain. Trimming left V 5 bases short and J 9 bases short, with 17 bases between. CDR3 length: 15 amino acids. Per germline, CDR1 MNHNS and CDR2 SASEGT. The CDR3 DNA is TGTGCCAGCAGTCCCCGCGGGCAGGAGACTTCACCCCTCCACTTT. As protein: CASSPRGQETSPLHF.

Ten or more counts support this clonotype. The rearrangement uses TRBV5-6 and TRBJ2-2; the D call may be TRBD1 or TRBD2 (7 bases each). In germline, CDR1 is SGHDT, CDR2 YYEEEE. CDR3 length: 14 amino acids. V lost 10 bases and J 0 bases, leaving 13 bases between the germline ends. The CDR3 DNA is TGTGCCTACGGGGGGACAGCGAACACCGGGGAGCTGTTTTTT. Translating gives CAYGGTANTGELFF.

This clonotype was counted at least ten times. J is TRBJ2-3 and V is TRBV5-1; tentatively, D is TRBD2 (6 bases). The V end was cut by 0 bases, the J end by 4 bases, with 12 bases between. Looked up from germline, CDR1 is SGHRS and CDR2 is YFSETQ. CDR3 length equals 15 residues. The CDR3 region has the DNA TGCGCCAGCAGCTTGGTGGTAGCGGAGTCAGATACGCAGTATTTT. As protein: CASSLVVAESDTQYF.

This clonotype has a count of ten or more. The chain is built from TRBV14 and TRBJ1-1; the D gene is possibly TRBD1 (5 bases). Trimming stripped 5 bases from V and 3 bases from J, with 16 bases between. CDR3 length: 15 residues. Germline V gene lookup returns CDR1 SGHDN and CDR2 FVKESK. In DNA, the CDR3 is TGTGCCAGCAGCTCCTGGGACCAACTACACACTGAAGCTTTCTTT. It translates to CASSSWDQLHTEAFF.

This clonotype was picked up a small number of times. This chain uses TRBV18 with TRBJ2-5, with a weak D call TRBD1 (5 bases). V was clipped by 1 base and J by 1 base, with 7 bases between them. The CDR3 has 14 residues. Germline loops: CDR1 KGHSH, CDR2 LQKENI. The CDR3 sequence: CASSPLDSQETQYF. CDR3 DNA: TGTGCCAGCTCACCACTCGACAGCCAAGAGACCCAGTACTTC.

This clonotype has a count of ten or more. The chain has TRBV5-5 and TRBJ2-7; possibly TRBD1 or TRBD2 for D (5 bases each). The CDR3 contains 16 residues. V was pared by 2 bases and J by 3 bases, with 18 bases between. The germline V gene encodes CDR1 SGHKS and CDR2 YYEKEE (reference sequence). For the CDR3, the DNA is TGTGCCAGCAGCTTAGAGGGGTCAGCCCCTTTCTACGAGCAGTACTTC. It translates to CASSLEGSAPFYEQYF. Supplemented by reference TRBV5-5 and TRBJ2-7, the full variable domain reads DAGVTQSPTHLIKTRGQQVTLRCSPISGHKSVSWYQQVLGQGPQFIFQYYEKEERGRGNFPDRFSARQFPNYSSELNVNALLLGDSALYLCASSLEGSAPFYEQYFGPGTRLTVT.

In its sample, this clonotype was seen many times. The rearrangement joins TRBV20-1 to TRBJ2-3; D call uncertain. This CDR3 has 14 residues. Between the trimmed V and J ends, which lost 4 bases and 4 bases, there was a span of 15 bases. Germline assignment: CDR1 DFQATT and CDR2 SNEGSKA (reference sequence). The CDR3 sequence: CSANRAFIADTQYF. CDR3 DNA sequence: TGCAGTGCTAATCGGGCTTTTATTGCAGATACGCAGTATTTT.

This clonotype was seen ten or more times. This rearrangement joins TRBV5-5 to TRBJ1-2, with TRBD1 matching over 11 bases. Looked up from germline, CDR1 is SGHKS and CDR2 is YYEKEE (reference sequence). The CDR3 sequence is 18 residues long. Trimming removed 2 bases from V and 0 bases from J; junction bases left unmatched: 9. This CDR3 reads CASSFLPGQGGTNYGYTF. CDR3 DNA: TGTGCCAGCAGCTTTCTCCCGGGACAGGGGGGAACTAACTATGGCTACACCTTC.

This clonotype was seen many times. The chain has TRBV9 and TRBJ1-1; D unclear. Germline loops: CDR1 SGDLS, CDR2 YYNGEE. Trimming stripped 1 base from V and 1 base from J, with 5 bases between. The CDR3 is made up of 13 amino acids. The CDR3 loop reads CASSVNENTEAFF. The CDR3 coding sequence is TGTGCCAGCAGCGTAAACGAGAACACTGAAGCTTTCTTT.

In its sample, this clonotype was seen many times. The chain couples TRBV25-1 to TRBJ2-3; TRBD2 is a possible D gene (7 bases). V was shortened by 4 bases and J by 2 bases, with 16 bases between the two germline ends. Germline V gene lookup returns CDR1 MGHDK and CDR2 SYGVNS. CDR3 size: 16 residues. The CDR3 is CASSAPRGGDTDTQYF. CDR3 coding DNA: TGTGCCAGCAGTGCCCCGAGGGGGGGGGACACAGATACGCAGTATTTT. The full variable domain, with the rest looked up from reference TRBV25-1 and TRBJ2-3, is EADIYQTPRYLVIGTGKKITLECSQTMGHDKMYWYQQDPGMELHLIHYSYGVNSTEKGDLSSESTVSRIRTEHFPLTLESARPSHTSQYLCASSAPRGGDTDTQYFGPGTRLTVL.

Concerning this clonotype itself: Its ends do not fully match the called genes, so a read error is possible. The chain combines TRBV20-1 with TRBJ2-1; 11 bases match TRBD2. The CDR3 sequence is 17 residues long. The V gene's germline CDR1 is DFQATT and CDR2 SNEGSKA (reference sequence). The CDR3 reads CCARPAVSGGVTNEQFF. CDR3 bases: TGCTGTGCTAGACCCGCGGTTAGCGGGGGGGTGACGAATGAGCAGTTCTTC.

The rearrangement joins TRBV18 to TRBJ2-1; TRBD1 matches 7 bases. With 5 bases clipped from V and 0 bases from J, the junction kept 10 bases outside the gene matches. The CDR3 runs to 17 residues. Germline loops: CDR1 KGHSH, CDR2 LQKENI. Here the CDR3 reads CASSTIPGQSSYNEQFF. DNA of the CDR3: TGTGCCAGCTCAACTATCCCGGGACAGAGCTCCTACAATGAGCAGTTCTTC.